This T cell receptor beta chain was sequenced in a study of blood T cells in healthy people across ages. Looking at the study overall: About one barcoded beta molecule per two T cells came from capture by template switching.

Peripheral blood was drawn, roughly 10 milliliters per donor. Concerning this clonotype itself: Its antigen is still unknown.

Next came a second PCR, run for 7 to 11 cycles, which used a sample-barcoded 5' primer along with a J-beta primer mix. A tag from a template-switch adaptor with 12 random nucleotides marked each cDNA molecule. Each CDR3 protein gets one entry after TCRdb re-called the 5' RACE reads with MiXCR. The sample lists hundreds of thousands of distinct CDR3 sequences, over 40% occurring once. Whole-study results and caveats: Not knowing donor CMV status may have confounded expanded clonotype changes.

The CDR3 length is 14 residues. V was clipped by 4 bases and J by 2 bases, with 12 bases between them. Germline V gene sequence: CDR1 MNHEY, CDR2 SVGAGI. The chain combines TRBV6-5 with TRBJ2-7, with no clear D. This sequence originates from a woman older than 75 in good health. Sequencing was performed on blood. The chain's CDR3 is CASSSSERPYEQYF. The CDR3 coding sequence is TGTGCCAGCAGTTCAAGCGAGAGACCCTACGAGCAGTACTTC.